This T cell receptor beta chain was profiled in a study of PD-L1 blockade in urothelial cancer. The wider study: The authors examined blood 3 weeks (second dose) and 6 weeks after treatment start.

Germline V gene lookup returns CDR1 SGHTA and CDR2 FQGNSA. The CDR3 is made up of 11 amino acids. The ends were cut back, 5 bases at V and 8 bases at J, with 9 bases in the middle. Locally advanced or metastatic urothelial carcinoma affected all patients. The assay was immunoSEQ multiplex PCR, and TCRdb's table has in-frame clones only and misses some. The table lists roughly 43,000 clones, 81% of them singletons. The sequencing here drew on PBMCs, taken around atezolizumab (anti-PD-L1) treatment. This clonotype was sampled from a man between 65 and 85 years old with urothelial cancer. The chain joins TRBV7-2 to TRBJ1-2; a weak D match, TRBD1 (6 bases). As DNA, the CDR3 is TGTGCCAGCAGCAGAGGGGGAGGCTACACCTTC. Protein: CASSRGGGYTF.